This entry features one T cell receptor beta chain sequence. This entry belongs to a study of cytomegalovirus exposure and HLA in healthy donors. Across the whole study: Drawn from HLA-typed donors, approximately 85 million unique TCRs were held in an early data release. There were 350 to 400 genotyped donors. Of these, 75% to 90% fell in the genetic ancestry cluster associated with self-reported Caucasian donors.

The study ran its PCR with 60 Vbeta and 13 Jbeta primers. TCRdb keeps only in-frame clones here, not all; method: immunoSEQ multiplex PCR. Seen here are 150,000 to 200,000 clones, approximately 80% observed once, and the top ten hold 2% to 2.5%. The J segment lost 5 bases and the V segment lost 7 bases, leaving 6 bases of the junction unmatched. The germline V gene encodes CDR1 MNHNS and CDR2 SASEGT. This CDR3 is built from 13 residues. This rearrangement joins TRBV6-1 to TRBJ2-7, with 9 bases aligning to TRBD1. The sequenced sample was PBMCs. This sequence was found in a man between 60 and 75 years old in good health and CMV-seronegative. The CDR3 bases are TGTGCCAGCACCGACAGGGGGAAAGACGAGCAGTACTTC. Translated: CASTDRGKDEQYF.